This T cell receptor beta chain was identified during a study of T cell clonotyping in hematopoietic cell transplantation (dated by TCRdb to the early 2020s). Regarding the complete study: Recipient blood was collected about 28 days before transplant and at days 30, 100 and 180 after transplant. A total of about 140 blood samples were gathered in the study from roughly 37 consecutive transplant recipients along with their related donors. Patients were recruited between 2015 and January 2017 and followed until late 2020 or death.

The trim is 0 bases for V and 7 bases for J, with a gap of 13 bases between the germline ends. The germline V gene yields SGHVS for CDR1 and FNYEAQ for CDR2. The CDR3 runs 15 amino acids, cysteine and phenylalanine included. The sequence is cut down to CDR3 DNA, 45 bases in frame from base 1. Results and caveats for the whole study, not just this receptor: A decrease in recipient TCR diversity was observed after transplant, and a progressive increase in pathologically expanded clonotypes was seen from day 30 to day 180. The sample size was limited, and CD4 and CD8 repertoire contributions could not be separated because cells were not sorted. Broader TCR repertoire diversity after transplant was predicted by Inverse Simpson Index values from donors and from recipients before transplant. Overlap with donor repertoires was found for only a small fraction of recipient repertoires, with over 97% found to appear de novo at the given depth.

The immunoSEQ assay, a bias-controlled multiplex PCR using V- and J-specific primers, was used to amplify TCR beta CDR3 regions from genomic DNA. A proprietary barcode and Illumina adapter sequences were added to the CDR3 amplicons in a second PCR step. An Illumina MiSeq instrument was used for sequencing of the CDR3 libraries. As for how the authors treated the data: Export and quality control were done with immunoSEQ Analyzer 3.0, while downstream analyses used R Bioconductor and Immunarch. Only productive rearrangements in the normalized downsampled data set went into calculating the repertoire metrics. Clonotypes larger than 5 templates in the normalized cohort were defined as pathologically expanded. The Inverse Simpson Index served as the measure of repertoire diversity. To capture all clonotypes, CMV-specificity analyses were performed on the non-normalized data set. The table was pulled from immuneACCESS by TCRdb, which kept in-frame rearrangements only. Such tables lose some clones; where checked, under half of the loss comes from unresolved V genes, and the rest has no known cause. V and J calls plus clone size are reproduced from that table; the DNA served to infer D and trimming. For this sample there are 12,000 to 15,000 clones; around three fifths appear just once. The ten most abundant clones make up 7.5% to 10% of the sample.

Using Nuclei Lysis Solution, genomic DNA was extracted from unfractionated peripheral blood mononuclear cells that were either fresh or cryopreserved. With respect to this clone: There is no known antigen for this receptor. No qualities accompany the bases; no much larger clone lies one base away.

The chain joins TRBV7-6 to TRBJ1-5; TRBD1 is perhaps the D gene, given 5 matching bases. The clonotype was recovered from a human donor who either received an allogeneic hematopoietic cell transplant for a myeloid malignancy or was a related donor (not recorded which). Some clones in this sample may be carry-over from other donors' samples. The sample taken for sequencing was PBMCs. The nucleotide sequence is TGTGCCAGCAGCTTAGCAGCAGGGACTAAACAGCCCCAGCATTTT. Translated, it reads CASSLAAGTKQPQHF.